This TCR beta chain was recorded in a study of T-cell reconstitution after alpha-beta-depleted transplantation in children. Preparation of the TCRbeta library involved a method that used unique molecular identifiers. TCRdb called the PCR reads again in MiXCR, with one record for every CDR3 protein. This sample has some 830,000 distinct CDR3 sequences, with roughly 15% found just once. Study results and limitations: The study reportedly traced alpha-beta T cells about two months after transplant to several hundred expanded graft clones.

As regards this clonotype: Its specificity is unknown.

The ends were cut back, 7 bases at V and 0 bases at J, with 7 bases in the middle. The CDR3 totals 13 residues. Germline lookup yields CDR1 LGHNT and CDR2 FRNRAP. The source of this sequence is a male patient younger than 18 who had a stem cell transplant for acute lymphoblastic leukemia, so the T cells may come from the graft donor. The rearrangement uses TRBV12-5 and TRBJ2-1; the D is unclear. The specimen comprised PBMCs, mostly from graft donor cells, sampled 360 days after TCRalphabeta/CD19-depleted stem cell transplant. The CDR3 here is CASDYSSYNEQFF. DNA for the CDR3: TGTGCTAGTGATTATAGCTCCTACAATGAGCAGTTCTTC.